The TCR beta chain under discussion was sequenced for a study of cytomegalovirus exposure and HLA in healthy donors. Points from the study as a whole: Across donors, presence/absence analyses took sequencing depth to be roughly uniform.

Regarding this clone: The antigen is unknown.

The V and J ends lost 1 base and 5 bases, in that order; junction bases with no gene match: 4. This CDR3 region has 14 residues. CDR1 and CDR2 (germline): SQVTM, ANQGSEA. A multiplex PCR was run with 60 Vbeta primers and 13 Jbeta primers. Per the original data handling: Roughly 76 million unique TCR beta chains, around 11 million of them shared, were counted by a later analysis. Generated by immunoSEQ multiplex PCR, the TCRdb table keeps only in-frame clones and is missing some. V and J calls and clone size are those listed in that table; D and trimming were worked out from the DNA. The table records around 130,000 clones, roughly 80% of them present only once.

The receptor was isolated from a male donor in good health and CMV-seronegative. V gene TRBV29-1 combines with J gene TRBJ2-3, with 9 bases matching TRBD2. The specimen sequenced was PBMCs. CDR3 sequence: CSVEVAGVGDTQYF. The CDR3 DNA is TGCAGCGTTGAAGTAGCGGGAGTCGGAGATACGCAGTATTTT.